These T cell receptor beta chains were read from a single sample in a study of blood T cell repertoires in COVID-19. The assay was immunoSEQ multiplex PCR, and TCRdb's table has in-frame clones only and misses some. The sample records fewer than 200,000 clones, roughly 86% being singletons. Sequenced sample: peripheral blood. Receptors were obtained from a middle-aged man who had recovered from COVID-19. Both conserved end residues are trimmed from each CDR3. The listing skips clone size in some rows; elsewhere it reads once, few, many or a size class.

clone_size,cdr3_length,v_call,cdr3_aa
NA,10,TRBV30,AWSVQGNTIY
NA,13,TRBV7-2,ASSLIGALGNTIY
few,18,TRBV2,ASSEALPGLMSLRVTEAF
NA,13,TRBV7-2,ASSLLFGVTDTQY
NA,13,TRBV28,ASSSASGRVGEQY
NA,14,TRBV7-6,ASSLRRDRTGNTIY
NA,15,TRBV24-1,ATSDFEGTDRAGELF
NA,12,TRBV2,ASKKWDTRYEQY
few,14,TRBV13,ASSLTLAGDYNEQF
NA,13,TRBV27,ASSLWGIGNEKLF
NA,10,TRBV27,ASSWTRNIQY
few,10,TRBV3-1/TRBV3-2,ASSHHGNTIY
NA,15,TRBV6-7,AHQNKRASSGTGELF
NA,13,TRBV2,ASSPREGAGQPQH
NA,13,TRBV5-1,ASSPGPNSNQPQH
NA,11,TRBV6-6,ASSYEKGAVAF
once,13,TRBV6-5,ASTPQGSSTDTQY
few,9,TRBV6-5,ASSPGREQY
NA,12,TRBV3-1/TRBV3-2,ASSPTAQGWGYT
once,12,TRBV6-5,ASSYGGGANEQF
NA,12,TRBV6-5,ASSLQGAPGGYT
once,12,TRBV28,ASSFRTGADTQY
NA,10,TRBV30,ALPTGSLGYT
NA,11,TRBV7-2,ASSRMYSTEAF